This paragraph reports one TCR beta chain. As yet, its antigen is unknown. This sample is part of a study of CD8+ T cells in alopecia areata. Study context: Those treated were given oral tofacitinib at 5 to 10 mg twice daily. Study-wide points: Elevated clonality characterized lesional scalp relative to normal scalp, particularly in alopecia totalis/universalis.

Treatment defined: oral pan-JAK inhibitor, 5-10 mg twice daily. Extraction of RNA preceded its reverse transcription into cDNA, which served as the sequencing template. The protocol was immunoSEQ multiplex PCR, while the TCRdb copy is restricted to in-frame clones and leaves out a portion. This repertoire shows approximately 190,000 clones, roughly 60% found once; its top ten account for 5% to 6%. CDR1 and CDR2 from the germline V gene are MNHNY and SVGAGI (reference sequence). CDR3 length: 12 residues. Between the trimmed V and J ends, which lost 2 bases and 5 bases, there was a span of 6 bases. Sequenced here: CD4+ T cells sorted from blood, sampled at week 24, from a patient treated with tofacitinib. The clonotype comes from a human donor with alopecia areata. V gene TRBV6-6 combines with J gene TRBJ2-5; D is uncertain. The CDR3 sequence is CASSYTGETQYF. In DNA, the CDR3 is TGTGCCAGCAGTTACACGGGTGAGACCCAGTACTTC.